A single sample is the source of the 4 T cell receptor beta chains below, sequenced in a study of CD8 T cells in Susac syndrome. With random hexamers, roughly 0.5 to 1 ug RNA was reverse transcribed. TCRdb ran MiXCR on the immunoSEQ multiplex PCR reads and lists one entry per CDR3 protein. There are about 250,000 distinct CDR3 sequences in the sample; about 94% occur only once, and around 0.07% lies in the top ten. Material: CD4+ T cells from PBMCs. These receptors came from a human donor with multiple sclerosis.

The chain links TRBV9 to TRBJ2-2; D uncertain. Germline lookup yields CDR1 SGDLS and CDR2 YYNGEE. This CDR3 comprises 15 residues. V lost 1 base and J lost 4, with 11 bases in between. The DNA for the CDR3 is TGTGCCAGCAGCGTATTCTCCGGGCCCACCGGGGAGCTGTTTTTT. Translated, it gives CASSVFSGPTGELFF.

The genes are TRBV9 and TRBJ1-1; TRBD1 matches at 7 bases. Unmatched junction bases numbered 10, after V lost 7 bases and J lost 4 bases. Germline CDR1 reads SGDLS; CDR2 reads YYNGEE. The CDR3 length is 14 residues. The CDR3: CASARDSVSTEAFF. Here the CDR3 DNA reads TGTGCCAGCGCACGGGACAGCGTTAGCACTGAAGCTTTCTTT.

The chain combines TRBV20-1 with TRBJ1-6; 7 bases are a match to TRBD1. Germline V gene lookup returns CDR1 DFQATT and CDR2 SNEGSKA (reference sequence). With 4 bases clipped from V and 7 bases from J, the junction kept 10 bases outside the gene matches. The CDR3 loop spans 15 amino acids. This CDR3 is CSATVRQGRNSPLHF. The CDR3 DNA reads as TGCAGTGCTACAGTAAGACAGGGCCGGAATTCACCCCTCCACTTT.

This clonotype was counted a single time. The chain is built from TRBV19 and TRBJ1-2, with D unresolved. The CDR3 has 12 residues. Deletions cut 2 bases from V and 8 bases from J, with 9 bases between. Germline V gene data show CDR1 as LNHDA and CDR2 as SQIVND (reference sequence). The CDR3 here is CASSITQDGYTF. For the CDR3, the DNA is TGTGCCAGTAGTATAACCCAGGACGGCTACACCTTC.